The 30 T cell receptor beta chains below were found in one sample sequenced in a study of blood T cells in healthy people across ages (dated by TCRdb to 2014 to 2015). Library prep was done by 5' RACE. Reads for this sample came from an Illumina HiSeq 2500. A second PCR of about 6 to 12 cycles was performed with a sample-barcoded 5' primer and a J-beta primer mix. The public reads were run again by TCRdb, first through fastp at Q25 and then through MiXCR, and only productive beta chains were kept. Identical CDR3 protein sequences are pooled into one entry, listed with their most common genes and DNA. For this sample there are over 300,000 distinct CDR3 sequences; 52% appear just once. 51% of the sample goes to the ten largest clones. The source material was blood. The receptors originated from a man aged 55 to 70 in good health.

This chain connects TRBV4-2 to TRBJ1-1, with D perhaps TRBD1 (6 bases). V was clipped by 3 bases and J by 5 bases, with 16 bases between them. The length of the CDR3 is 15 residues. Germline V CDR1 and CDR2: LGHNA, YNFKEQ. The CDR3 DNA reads TGTGCCAGCAGCCAGGGGAACAGGGTGAGAACTGAAGCTTTCTTT. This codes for CASSQGNRVRTEAFF.

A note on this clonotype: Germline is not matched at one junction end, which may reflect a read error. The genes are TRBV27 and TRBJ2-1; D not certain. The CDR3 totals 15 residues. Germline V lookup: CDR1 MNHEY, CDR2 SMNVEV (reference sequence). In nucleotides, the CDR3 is TGTGCCAGCAGTGGCTATCTGGGCTCCTACAATGAGCGGTTCTTC. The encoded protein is CASSGYLGSYNERFF.

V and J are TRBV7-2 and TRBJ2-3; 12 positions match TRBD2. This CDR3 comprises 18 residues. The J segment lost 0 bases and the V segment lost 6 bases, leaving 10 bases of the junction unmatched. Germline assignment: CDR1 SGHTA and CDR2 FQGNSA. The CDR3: CASRPRLAGDKSTDTQYF. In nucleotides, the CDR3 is TGTGCCAGCAGACCGCGACTAGCGGGGGATAAAAGCACAGATACGCAGTATTTT.

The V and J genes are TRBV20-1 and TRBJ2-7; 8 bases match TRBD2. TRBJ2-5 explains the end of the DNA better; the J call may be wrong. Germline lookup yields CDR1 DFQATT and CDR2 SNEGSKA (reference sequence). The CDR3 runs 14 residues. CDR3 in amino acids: CSANIAGTGETQYF. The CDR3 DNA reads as TGCAGTGCTAACATAGCGGGAACGGGAGAGACCCAGTACTTC.

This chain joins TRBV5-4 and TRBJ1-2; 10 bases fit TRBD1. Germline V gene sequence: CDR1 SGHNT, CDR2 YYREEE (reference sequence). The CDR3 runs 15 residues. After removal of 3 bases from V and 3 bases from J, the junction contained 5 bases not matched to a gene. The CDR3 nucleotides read TGTGCCAGCAGCTCACCGGGACAGGGGTACTATGGCTACACCTTC. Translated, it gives CASSSPGQGYYGYTF. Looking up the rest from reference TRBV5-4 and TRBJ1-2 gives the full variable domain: ETGVTQSPTHLIKTRGQQVTLRCSSQSGHNTVSWYQQALGQGPQFIFQYYREEENGRGNFPPRFSGLQFPNYSSELNVNALELDDSALYLCASSSPGQGYYGYTFGSGTRLTVV.

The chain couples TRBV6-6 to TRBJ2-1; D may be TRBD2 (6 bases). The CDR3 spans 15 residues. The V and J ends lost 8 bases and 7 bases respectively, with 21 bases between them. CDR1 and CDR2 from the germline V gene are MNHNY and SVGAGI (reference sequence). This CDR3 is CASLRGEVRGNEQFF. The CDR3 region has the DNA TGTGCCAGCCTGAGAGGGGAGGTTCGAGGGAATGAGCAGTTCTTC.

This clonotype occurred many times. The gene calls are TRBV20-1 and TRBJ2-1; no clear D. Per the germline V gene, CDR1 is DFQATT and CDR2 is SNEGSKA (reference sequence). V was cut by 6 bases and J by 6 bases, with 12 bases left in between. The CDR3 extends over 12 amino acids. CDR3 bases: TGCAGTGCCAGGATGGAGTTCAATGAGCAGTTCTTC. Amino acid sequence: CSARMEFNEQFF.

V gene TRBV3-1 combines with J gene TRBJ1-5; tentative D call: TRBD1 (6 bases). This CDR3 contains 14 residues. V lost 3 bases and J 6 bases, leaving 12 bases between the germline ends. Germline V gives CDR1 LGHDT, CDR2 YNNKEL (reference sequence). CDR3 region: CASSQGRGRQPQHF. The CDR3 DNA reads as TGTGCCAGCAGCCAGGGCAGGGGACGTCAGCCCCAGCATTTT.

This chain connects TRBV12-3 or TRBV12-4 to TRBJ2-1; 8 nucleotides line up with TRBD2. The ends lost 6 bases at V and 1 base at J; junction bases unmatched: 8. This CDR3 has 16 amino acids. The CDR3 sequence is CASRRRGGRSYNEQFF. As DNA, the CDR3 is TGTGCCAGCAGACGACGGGGGGGCCGTTCCTACAATGAGCAGTTCTTC.

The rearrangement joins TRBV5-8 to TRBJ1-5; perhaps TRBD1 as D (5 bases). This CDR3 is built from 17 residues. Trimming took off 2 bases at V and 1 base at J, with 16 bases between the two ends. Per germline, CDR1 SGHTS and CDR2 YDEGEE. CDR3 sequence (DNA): TGTGCCAGCAGCTTCAGGAGGGGTGCCAGAAGCAATCAGCCCCAGCATTTT. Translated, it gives CASSFRRGARSNQPQHF.

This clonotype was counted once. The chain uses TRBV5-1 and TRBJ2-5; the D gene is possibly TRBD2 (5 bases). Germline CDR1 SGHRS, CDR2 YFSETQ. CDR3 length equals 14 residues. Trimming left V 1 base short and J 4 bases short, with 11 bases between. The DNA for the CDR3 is TGCGCCAGCAGCTTGTCGGGGATGGGAGAGACCCAGTACTTC. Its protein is CASSLSGMGETQYF.

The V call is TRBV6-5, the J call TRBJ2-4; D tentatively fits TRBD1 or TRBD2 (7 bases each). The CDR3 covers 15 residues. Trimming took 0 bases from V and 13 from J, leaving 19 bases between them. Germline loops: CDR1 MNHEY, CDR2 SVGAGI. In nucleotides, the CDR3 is TGTGCCAGCAGTTACTCGAGCGAGGGGGCGGGGGAGCAGTACTTC. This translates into CASSYSSEGAGEQYF.

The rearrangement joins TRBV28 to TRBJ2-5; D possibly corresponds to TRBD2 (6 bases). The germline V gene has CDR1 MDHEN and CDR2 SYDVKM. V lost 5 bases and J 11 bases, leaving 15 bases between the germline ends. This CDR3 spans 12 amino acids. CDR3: CASSPDTREQYF. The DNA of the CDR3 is TGTGCCAGCAGTCCTGACACCCGGGAGCAGTACTTC.

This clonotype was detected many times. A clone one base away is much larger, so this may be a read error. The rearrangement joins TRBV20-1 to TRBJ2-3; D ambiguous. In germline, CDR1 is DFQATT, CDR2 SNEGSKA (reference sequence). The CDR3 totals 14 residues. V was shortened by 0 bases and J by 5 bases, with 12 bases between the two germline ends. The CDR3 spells CSARDSPGRDTQYF. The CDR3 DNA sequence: TGCAGTGCTAGAGATAGCCCTGGTAGAGATACGCAGTATTTT.

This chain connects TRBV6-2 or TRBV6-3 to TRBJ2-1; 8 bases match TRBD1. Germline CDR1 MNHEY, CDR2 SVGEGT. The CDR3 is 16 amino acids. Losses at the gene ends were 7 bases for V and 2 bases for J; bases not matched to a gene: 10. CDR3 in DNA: TGTGCCAGCAACCGGAATGACAGGGGAACCTACAATGAGCAGTTCTTC. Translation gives CASNRNDRGTYNEQFF.

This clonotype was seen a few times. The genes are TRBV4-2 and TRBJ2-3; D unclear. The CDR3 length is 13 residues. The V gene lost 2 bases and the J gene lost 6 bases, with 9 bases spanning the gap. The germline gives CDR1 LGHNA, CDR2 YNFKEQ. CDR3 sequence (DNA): TGTGCCAGCAGCCAACGCCTCTCCGATACGCAGTATTTT. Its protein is CASSQRLSDTQYF.

The CDR3, as DNA: TGCGCCAGCAGTTTGATAGGGGAGGGATACGACGAGCAGTACTTC. Translation gives CASSLIGEGYDEQYF. The rearrangement uses TRBV5-1 and TRBJ2-7, with 7 bases aligning to TRBD2. The junction had 13 bases not matched to a gene; V was cut back by 5 bases and J by 5 bases. Per germline, CDR1 SGHRS and CDR2 YFSETQ. The CDR3 consists of 15 residues.

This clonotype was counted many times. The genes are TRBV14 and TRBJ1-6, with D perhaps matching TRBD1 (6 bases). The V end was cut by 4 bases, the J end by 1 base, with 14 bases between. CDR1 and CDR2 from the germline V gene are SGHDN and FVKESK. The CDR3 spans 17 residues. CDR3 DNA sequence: TGTGCCAGCAGCCGGCCAGGGGCAGGATCCTATAATTCACCCCTCCACTTT. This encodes CASSRPGAGSYNSPLHF.

The CDR3, as DNA: TGCGCCAGCAGCCGAACCGGGTCCGTAGAGACCCAGTACTTC. Translated, it gives CASSRTGSVETQYF. The J gene is TRBJ2-5, the V gene TRBV5-1; D is unclear. Germline V gene sequence: CDR1 SGHRS, CDR2 YFSETQ. CDR3 length equals 14 residues. Trimming cost V 4 bases and J 4 bases, with 14 bases left between them.

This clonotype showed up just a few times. The CDR3: CASRNGDYGYTF. CDR3 coding DNA: TGTGCCAGCAGAAATGGAGACTATGGCTACACCTTC. The V call is TRBV7-9, the J call TRBJ1-2; no reliable D call. V was clipped by 6 bases and J by 3 bases, with 8 bases between them. In germline, CDR1 is SEHNR, CDR2 FQNEAQ (reference sequence). The CDR3 is 12 amino acids.

CDR3 DNA sequence: TGTGCCAGCAGCTCGAGGGGAGCAAATGAAGCGCAGTTCTTC. It encodes CASSSRGANEAQFF. The chain is built from TRBV27 and TRBJ2-1, with D perhaps matching TRBD1 or TRBD2 (5 bases each). Per germline, CDR1 MNHEY and CDR2 SMNVEV (reference sequence). This CDR3 has 14 residues. V was cut by 6 bases and J by 12 bases, with 21 bases left in between.

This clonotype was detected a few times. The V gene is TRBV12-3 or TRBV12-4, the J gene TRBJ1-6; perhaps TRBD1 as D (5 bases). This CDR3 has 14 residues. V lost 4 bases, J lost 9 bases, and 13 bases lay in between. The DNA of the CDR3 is TGTGCCAGCAGTTCGACAGTTTGGGGTTCACCCCTCCACTTT. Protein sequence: CASSSTVWGSPLHF.

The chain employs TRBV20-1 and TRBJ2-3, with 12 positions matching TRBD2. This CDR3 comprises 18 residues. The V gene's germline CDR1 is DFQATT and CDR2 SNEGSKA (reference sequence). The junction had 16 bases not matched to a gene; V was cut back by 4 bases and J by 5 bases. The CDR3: CSATGVPSGRALGDTQYF. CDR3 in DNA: TGCAGTGCTACGGGAGTTCCTAGCGGGAGGGCCTTGGGAGATACGCAGTATTTT.

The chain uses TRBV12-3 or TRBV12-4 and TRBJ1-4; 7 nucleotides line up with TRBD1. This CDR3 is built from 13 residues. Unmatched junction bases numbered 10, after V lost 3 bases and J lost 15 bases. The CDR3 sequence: CASSLSGTEQLFF. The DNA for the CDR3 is TGTGCCAGCAGTTTGTCGGGGACAGAGCAGTTGTTTTTT.

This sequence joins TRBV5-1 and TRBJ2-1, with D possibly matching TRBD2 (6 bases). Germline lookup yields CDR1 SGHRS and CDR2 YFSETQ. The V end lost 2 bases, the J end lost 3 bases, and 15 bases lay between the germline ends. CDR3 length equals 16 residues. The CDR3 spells CASSFGISGVYNEQFF. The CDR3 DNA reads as TGCGCCAGCAGCTTTGGAATTAGCGGAGTCTACAATGAGCAGTTCTTC.

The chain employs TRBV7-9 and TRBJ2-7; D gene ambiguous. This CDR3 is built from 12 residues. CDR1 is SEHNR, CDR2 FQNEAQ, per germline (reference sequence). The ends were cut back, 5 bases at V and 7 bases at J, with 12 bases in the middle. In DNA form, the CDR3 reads TGTGCCAGCAGCGTACGGCGAGATGAGCAGTACTTC. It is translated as CASSVRRDEQYF.

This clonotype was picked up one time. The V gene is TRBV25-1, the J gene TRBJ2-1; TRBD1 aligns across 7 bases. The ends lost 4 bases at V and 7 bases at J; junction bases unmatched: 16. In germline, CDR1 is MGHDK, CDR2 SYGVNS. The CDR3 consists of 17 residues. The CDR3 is CASSGSQYTARGNEQFF. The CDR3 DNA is TGTGCCAGCAGTGGCTCCCAATATACTGCCAGGGGGAATGAGCAGTTCTTC.

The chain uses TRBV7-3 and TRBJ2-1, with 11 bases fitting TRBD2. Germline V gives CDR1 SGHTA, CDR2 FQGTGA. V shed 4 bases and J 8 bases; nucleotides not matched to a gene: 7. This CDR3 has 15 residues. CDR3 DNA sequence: TGTGCCAGCAGCTCCCGGCTGGGACTAGCGGATGAGCAGTTCTTC. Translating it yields CASSSRLGLADEQFF. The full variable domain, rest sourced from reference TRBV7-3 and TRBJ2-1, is GAGVSQTPSNKVTEKGKYVELRCDPISGHTALYWYRQSLGQGPEFLIYFQGTGAADDSGLPNDRFFAVRPEGSVSTLKIQRTERGDSAVYLCASSSRLGLADEQFFGPGTRLTVL.

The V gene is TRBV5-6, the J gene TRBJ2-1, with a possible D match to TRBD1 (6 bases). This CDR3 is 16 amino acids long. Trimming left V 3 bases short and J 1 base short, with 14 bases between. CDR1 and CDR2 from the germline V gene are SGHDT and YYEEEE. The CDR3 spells CASSSDPRGSYNEQFF. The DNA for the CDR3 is TGTGCCAGCAGCTCGGACCCCAGGGGATCCTACAATGAGCAGTTCTTC.

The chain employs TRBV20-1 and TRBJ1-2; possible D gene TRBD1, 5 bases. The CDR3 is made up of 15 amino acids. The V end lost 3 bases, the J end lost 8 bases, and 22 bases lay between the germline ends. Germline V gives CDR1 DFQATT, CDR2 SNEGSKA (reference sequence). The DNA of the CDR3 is TGCAGTGCTAGTACCCTGGGACGCCAAAGAAGGGGCTACACCTTC. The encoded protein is CSASTLGRQRRGYTF.